This TCR beta chain was captured by sequencing in a study of control samples from healthy donors and cancer patients. CDR3 length: 16 residues. V lost 1 base to trimming and J lost 1 base, with 15 bases between them. The germline V gene has CDR1 SGHNT and CDR2 YYREEE (reference sequence). Method: immunoSEQ multiplex PCR; TCRdb's copy keeps in-frame clones and lacks some. The top ten hold roughly 6.5% of the sample, which has about 110,000 clones, about 80% seen once. This clonotype was obtained from a man aged 18 to 30 in good health. Material: blood. V and J are TRBV5-4 and TRBJ2-7; TRBD1 or TRBD2 may be the D gene (5 bases each). The CDR3 nucleotides are TGTGCCAGCAGCTTGAGCTCACGGGGCGGGTCCTACGAGCAGTACTTC. Its translation: CASSLSSRGGSYEQYF.